Sequencing of this T cell receptor (beta chain) was carried out in a study of blood T cell repertoires in COVID-19. V dropped 1 base and J dropped 4; count of bases not matched to a gene: 10. This CDR3 comprises 18 residues. CDR1 and CDR2 (germline): MGHRA, YSYEKL. Clones were read by immunoSEQ multiplex PCR, and TCRdb kept only the in-frame ones, dropping some. The sample shows some 73,000 clones, about 86% of them seen only once. The rearrangement links TRBV4-1 to TRBJ2-2, with 9 bases aligning to TRBD2. This TCR was recovered from a human donor in a cohort sampled during active COVID-19. Sample: peripheral blood. In DNA form, the CDR3 reads TGCGCCAGCAGCCAAGCGGCGGGGGGGCCCGCTGGCACCGGGGAGCTGTTTTTT. Its protein product is CASSQAAGGPAGTGELFF.